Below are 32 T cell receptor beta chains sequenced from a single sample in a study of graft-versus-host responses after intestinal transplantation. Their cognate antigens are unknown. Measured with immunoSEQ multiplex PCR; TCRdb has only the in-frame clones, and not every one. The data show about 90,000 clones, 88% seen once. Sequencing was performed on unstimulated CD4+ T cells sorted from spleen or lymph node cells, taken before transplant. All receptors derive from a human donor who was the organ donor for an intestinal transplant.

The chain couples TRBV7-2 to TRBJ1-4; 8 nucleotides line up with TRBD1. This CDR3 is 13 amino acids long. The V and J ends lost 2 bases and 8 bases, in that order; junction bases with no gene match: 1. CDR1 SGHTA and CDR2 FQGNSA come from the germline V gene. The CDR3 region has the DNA TGTGCCAGCAGCTTACGACAGGGGGAAAAACTGTTTTTT. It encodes CASSLRQGEKLFF.

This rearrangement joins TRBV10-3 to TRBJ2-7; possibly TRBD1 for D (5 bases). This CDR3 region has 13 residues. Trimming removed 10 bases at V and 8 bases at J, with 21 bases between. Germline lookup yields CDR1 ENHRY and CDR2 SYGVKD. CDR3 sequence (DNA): TGTGCCACGAAGGGGTTCGCAACAAAGCAGCAGTACTTC. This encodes CATKGFATKQQYF.

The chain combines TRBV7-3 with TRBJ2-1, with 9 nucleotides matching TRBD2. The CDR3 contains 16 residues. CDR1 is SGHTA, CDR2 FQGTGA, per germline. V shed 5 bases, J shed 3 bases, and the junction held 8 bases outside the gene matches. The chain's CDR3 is CASSRGPSGDYNEQFF. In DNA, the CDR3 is TGTGCCAGCAGCCGAGGGCCTAGCGGGGACTACAATGAGCAGTTCTTC.

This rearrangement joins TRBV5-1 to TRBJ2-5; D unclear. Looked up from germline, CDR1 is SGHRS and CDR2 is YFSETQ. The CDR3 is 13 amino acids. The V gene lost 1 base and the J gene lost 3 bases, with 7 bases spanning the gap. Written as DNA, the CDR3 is TGCGCCAGCAGCTTGCAACTTAAAGAGACCCAGTACTTC. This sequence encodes CASSLQLKETQYF.

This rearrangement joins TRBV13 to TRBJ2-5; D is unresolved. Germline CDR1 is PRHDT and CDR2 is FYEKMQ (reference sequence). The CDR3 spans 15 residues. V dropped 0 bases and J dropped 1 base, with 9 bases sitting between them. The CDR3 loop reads CASSLGVSVQETQYF. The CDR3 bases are TGTGCCAGCAGCTTAGGCGTCAGCGTCCAAGAGACCCAGTACTTC.

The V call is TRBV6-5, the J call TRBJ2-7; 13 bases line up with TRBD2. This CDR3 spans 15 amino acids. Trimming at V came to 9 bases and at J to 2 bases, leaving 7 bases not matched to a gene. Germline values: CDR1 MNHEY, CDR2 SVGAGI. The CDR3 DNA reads TGTGCCAGTAAGCCCGGGACTAGCGGGGCCTACGAGCAGTACTTC. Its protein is CASKPGTSGAYEQYF.

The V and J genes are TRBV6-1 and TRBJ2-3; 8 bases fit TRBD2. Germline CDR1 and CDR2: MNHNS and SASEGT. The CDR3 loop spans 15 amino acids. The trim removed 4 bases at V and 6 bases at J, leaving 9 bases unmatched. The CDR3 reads CASSGGLVRFDTQYF. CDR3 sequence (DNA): TGTGCCAGCAGTGGGGGACTAGTTCGGTTCGATACGCAGTATTTT.

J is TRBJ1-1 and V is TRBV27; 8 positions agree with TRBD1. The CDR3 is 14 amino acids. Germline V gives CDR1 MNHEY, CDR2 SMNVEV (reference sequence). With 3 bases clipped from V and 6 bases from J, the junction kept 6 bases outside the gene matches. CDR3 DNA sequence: TGTGCCAGCAGTTTGTTGCAGGGGGCCTCTGAAGCTTTCTTT. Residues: CASSLLQGASEAFF.

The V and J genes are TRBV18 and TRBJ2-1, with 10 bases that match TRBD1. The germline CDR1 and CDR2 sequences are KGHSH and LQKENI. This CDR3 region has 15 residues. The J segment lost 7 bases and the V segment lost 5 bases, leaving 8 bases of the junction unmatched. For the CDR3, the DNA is TGTGCCAGCTCAAGGGGACAGGGGCGGCAGAATGAGCAGTTCTTC. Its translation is CASSRGQGRQNEQFF.

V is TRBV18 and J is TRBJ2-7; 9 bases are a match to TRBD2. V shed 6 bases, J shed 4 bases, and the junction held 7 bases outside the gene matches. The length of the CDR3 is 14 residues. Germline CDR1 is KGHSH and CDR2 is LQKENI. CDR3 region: CASSPGTSTYEQYF. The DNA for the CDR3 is TGTGCCAGCTCCCCCGGGACTAGCACTTACGAGCAGTACTTC.

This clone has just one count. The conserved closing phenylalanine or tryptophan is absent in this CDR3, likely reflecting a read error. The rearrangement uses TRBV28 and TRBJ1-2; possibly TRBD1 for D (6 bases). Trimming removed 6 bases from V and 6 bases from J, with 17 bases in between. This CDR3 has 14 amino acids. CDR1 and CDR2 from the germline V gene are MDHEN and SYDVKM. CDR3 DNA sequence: TGTGCCAGCAGAGCCCTTGGACAGCGTCATGGCTACACCCTC. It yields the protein CASRALGQRHGYTL.

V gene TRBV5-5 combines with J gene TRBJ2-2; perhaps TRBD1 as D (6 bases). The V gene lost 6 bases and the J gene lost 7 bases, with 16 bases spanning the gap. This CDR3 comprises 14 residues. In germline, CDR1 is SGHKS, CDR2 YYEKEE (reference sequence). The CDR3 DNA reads TGTGCCAGCACCCCTGGTAGGGGGATCGGGGAGCTGTTTTTT. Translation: CASTPGRGIGELFF.

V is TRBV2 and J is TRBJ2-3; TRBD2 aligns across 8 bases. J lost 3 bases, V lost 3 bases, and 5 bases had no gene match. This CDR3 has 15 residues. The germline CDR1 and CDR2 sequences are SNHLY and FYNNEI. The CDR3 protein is CASSDLGGETDTQYF. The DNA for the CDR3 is TGTGCCAGCAGTGACCTCGGGGGGGAAACAGATACGCAGTATTTT.

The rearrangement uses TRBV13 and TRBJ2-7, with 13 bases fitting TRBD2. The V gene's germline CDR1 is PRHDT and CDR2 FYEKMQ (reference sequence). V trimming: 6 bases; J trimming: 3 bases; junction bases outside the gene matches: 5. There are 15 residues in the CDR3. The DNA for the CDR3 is TGTGCCAGCAGGCGGACTAGCGGGAGTTTCTACGAGCAGTACTTC. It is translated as CASRRTSGSFYEQYF.

This CDR3 reads CASSRTGGTLATEAFF. The DNA of the CDR3 is TGTGCCAGCAGCCGGACAGGGGGTACCCTCGCAACTGAAGCTTTCTTT. The chain couples TRBV5-6 to TRBJ1-1; TRBD1 matches 10 bases. The CDR3 runs 16 residues. V trimming: 4 bases; J trimming: 5 bases; junction bases outside the gene matches: 11. Germline loops: CDR1 SGHDT, CDR2 YYEEEE.

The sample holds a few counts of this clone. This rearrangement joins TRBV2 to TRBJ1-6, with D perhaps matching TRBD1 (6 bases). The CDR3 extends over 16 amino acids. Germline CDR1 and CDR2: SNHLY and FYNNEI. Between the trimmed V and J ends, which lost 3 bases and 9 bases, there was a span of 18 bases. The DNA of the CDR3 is TGTGCCAGCAGTGAGACGGCACAGGGTTTGGGTTCACCCCTCCACTTT. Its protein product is CASSETAQGLGSPLHF.

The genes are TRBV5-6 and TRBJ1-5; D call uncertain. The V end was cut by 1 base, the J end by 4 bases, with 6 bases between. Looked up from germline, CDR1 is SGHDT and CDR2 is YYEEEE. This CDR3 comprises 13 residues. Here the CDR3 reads CASSLSLNQPQHF. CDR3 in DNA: TGTGCCAGCAGCTTGTCCTTAAATCAGCCCCAGCATTTT.

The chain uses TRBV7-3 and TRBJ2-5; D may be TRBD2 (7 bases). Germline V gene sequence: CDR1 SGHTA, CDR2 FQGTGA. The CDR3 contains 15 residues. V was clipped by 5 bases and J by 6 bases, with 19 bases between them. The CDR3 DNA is TGTGCCAGCAGCCCAACGAGTGGGGGGGCTAAGACCCAGTACTTC. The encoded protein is CASSPTSGGAKTQYF.

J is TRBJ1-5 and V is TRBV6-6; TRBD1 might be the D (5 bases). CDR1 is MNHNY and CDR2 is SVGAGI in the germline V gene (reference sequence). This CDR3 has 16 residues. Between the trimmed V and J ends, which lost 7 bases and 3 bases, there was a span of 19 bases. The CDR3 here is CASTPSTGGNNQPQHF. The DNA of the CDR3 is TGTGCCAGCACACCTTCCACGGGGGGTAACAATCAGCCCCAGCATTTT.

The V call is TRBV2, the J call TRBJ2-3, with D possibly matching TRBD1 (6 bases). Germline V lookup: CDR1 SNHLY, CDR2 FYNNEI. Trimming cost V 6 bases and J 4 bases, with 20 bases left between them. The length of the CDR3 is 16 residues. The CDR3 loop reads CASRIRGPLTADTQYF. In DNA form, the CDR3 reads TGTGCCAGCAGAATCAGGGGTCCCCTAACCGCAGATACGCAGTATTTT.

CDR3 amino acids: CASSFNQGLETEAFF. Here the CDR3 DNA reads TGTGCCAGCAGTTTCAACCAGGGCTTAGAGACTGAAGCTTTCTTT. The genes are TRBV27 and TRBJ1-1; the D gene is possibly TRBD1 (5 bases). Germline V lookup: CDR1 MNHEY, CDR2 SMNVEV (reference sequence). Trimming pared 3 bases from V and 5 bases from J, leaving 16 bases between. This CDR3 has 15 amino acids.

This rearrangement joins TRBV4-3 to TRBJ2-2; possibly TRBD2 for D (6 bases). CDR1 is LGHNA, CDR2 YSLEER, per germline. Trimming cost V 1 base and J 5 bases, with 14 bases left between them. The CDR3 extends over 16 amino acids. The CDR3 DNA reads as TGCGCCAGCAGCCAAGGGGCGGCGGGACGAACCGGGGAGCTGTTTTTT. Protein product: CASSQGAAGRTGELFF.

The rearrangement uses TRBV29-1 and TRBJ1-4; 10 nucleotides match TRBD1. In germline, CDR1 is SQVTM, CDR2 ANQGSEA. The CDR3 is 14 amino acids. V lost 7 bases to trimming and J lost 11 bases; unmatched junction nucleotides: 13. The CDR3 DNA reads TGCAGCGCCATCGAGAGACAGGGGGCGGACAAACTGTTTTTT. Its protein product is CSAIERQGADKLFF.

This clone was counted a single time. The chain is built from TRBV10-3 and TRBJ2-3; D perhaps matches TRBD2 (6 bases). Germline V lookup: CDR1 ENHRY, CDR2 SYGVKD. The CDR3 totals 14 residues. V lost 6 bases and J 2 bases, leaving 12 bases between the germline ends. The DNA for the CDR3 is TGTGCCATCAGGCCAGGAGGGGCCACAGATACGCAGTATTTT. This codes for CAIRPGGATDTQYF.

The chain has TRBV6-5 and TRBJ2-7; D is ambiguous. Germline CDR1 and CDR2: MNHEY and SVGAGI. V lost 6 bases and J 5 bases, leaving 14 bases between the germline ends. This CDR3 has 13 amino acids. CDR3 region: CASRAPPRDEQYF. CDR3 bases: TGTGCCAGCAGGGCCCCCCCCCGGGACGAGCAGTACTTC.

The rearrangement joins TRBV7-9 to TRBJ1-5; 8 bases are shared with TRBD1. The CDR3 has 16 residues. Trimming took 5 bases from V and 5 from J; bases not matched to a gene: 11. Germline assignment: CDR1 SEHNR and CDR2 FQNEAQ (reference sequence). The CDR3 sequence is CASSPGSYRGYQPQHF. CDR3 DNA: TGTGCCAGCAGCCCAGGGAGTTACAGGGGGTATCAGCCCCAGCATTTT.

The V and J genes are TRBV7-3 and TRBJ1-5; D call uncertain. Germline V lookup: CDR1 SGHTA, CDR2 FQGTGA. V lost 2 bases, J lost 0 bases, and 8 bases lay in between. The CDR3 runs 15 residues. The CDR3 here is CASSLGVPSNQPQHF. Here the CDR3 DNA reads TGTGCCAGCAGCTTAGGAGTTCCTAGCAATCAGCCCCAGCATTTT.

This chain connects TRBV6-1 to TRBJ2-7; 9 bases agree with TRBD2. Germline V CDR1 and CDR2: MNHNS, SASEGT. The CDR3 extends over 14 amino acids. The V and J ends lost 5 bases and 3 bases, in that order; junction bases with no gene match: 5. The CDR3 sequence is CASSRAGGDYEQYF. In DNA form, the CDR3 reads TGTGCCAGCAGTCGGGCGGGGGGGGACTACGAGCAGTACTTC.

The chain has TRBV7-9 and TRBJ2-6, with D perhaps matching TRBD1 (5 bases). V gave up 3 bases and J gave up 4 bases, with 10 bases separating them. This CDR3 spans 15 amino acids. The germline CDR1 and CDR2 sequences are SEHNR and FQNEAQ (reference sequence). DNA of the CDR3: TGTGCCAGCAGCTTGCCAGGGCGAGGGGCCAACGTCCTGACTTTC. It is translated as CASSLPGRGANVLTF.

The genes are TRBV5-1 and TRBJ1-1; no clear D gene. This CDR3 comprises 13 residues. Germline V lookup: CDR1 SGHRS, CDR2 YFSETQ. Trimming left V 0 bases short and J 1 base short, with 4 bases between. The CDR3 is CASSLGRNTEAFF. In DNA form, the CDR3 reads TGCGCCAGCAGCTTGGGCAGGAACACTGAAGCTTTCTTT. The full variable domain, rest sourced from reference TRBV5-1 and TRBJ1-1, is KAGVTQTPRYLIKTRGQQVTLSCSPISGHRSVSWYQQTPGQGLQFLFEYFSETQRNKGNFPGRFSGRQFSNSRSEMNVSTLELGDSALYLCASSLGRNTEAFFGQGTRLTVV.

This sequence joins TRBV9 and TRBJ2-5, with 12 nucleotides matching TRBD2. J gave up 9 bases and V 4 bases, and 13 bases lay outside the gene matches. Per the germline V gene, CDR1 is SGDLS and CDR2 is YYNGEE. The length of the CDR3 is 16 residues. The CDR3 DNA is TGTGCCAGCAGCCCCCGGACTAGCGGGATACACGGGGCCCAGTACTTC. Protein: CASSPRTSGIHGAQYF.

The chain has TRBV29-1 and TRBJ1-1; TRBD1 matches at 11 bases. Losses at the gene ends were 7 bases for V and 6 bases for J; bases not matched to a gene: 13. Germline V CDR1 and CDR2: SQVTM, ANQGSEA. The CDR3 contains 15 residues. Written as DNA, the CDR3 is TGCAGCGCCGAAGGGACAGGGGGAGGGTTGGCTGAAGCTTTCTTT. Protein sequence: CSAEGTGGGLAEAFF. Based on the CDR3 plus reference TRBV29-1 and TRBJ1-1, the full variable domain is SAVISQKPSRDICQRGTSLTIQCQVDSQVTMMFWYRQQPGQSLTLIATANQGSEATYESGFVIDKFPISRPNLTFSTLTVSNMSPEDSSIYLCSAEGTGGGLAEAFFGQGTRLTVV.